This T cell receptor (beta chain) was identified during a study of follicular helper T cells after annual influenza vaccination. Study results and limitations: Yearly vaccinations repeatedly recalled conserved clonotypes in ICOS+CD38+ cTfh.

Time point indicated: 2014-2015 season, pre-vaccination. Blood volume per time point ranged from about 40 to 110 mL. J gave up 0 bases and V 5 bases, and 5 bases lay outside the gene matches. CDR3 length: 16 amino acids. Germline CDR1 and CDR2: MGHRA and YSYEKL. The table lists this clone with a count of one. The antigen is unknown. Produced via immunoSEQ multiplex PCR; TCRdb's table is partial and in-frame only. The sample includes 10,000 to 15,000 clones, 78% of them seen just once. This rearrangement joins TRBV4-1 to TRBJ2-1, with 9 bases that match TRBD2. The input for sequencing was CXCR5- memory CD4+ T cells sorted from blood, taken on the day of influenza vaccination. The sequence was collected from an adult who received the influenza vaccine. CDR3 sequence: CASSGLALSSYNEQFF. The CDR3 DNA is TGCGCCAGCAGCGGACTAGCGCTGAGCTCCTACAATGAGCAGTTCTTC.